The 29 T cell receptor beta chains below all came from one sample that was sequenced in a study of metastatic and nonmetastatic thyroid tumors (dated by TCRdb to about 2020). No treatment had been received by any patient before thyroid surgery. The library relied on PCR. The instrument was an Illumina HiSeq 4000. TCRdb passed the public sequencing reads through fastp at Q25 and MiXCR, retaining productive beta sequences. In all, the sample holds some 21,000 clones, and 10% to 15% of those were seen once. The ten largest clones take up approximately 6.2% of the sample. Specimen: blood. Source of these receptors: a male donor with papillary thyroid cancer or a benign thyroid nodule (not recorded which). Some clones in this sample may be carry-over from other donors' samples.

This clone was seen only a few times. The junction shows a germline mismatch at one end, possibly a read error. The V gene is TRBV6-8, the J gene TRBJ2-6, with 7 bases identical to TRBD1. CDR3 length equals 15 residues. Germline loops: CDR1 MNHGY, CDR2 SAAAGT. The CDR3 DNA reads TGTGCCAGCACGGGGACAGCCTCTGGGACCAACGTCCTGACTTTC. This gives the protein CASTGTASGTNVLTF.

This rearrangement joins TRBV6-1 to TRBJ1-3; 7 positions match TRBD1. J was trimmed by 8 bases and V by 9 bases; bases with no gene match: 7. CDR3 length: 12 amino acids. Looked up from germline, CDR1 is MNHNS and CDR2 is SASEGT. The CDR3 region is CASYGTVDTIYF. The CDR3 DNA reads TGTGCCAGTTACGGGACAGTGGACACCATATATTTT.

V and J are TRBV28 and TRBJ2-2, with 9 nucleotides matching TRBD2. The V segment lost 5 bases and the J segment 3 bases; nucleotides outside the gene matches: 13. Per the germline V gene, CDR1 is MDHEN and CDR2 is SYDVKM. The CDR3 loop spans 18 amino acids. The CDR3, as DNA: TGTGCCAGCAGTCAGATTAGGACTAGCGCATCTTACACCGGGGAGCTGTTTTTT. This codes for CASSQIRTSASYTGELFF. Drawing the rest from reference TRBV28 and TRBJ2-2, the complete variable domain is DVKVTQSSRYLVKRTGEKVFLECVQDMDHENMFWYRQDPGLGLRLIYFSYDVKMKEKGDIPEGYSVSREKKERFSLILESASTNQTSMYLCASSQIRTSASYTGELFFGEGSRLTVL.

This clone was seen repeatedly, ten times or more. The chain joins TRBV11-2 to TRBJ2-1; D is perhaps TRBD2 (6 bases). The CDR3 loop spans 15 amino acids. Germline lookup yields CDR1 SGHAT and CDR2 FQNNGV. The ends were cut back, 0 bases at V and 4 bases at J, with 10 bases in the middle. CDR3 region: CASSLEAGNYNEQFF. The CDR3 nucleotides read TGTGCCAGCAGCTTAGAGGCGGGGAATTACAATGAGCAGTTCTTC.

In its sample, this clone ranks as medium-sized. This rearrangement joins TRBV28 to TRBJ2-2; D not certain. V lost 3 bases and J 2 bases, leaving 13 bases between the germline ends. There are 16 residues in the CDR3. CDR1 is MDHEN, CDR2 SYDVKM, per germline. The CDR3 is CASSFRIPVNTGELFF. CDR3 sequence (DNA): TGTGCCAGCAGTTTCAGAATACCCGTAAACACCGGGGAGCTGTTTTTT.

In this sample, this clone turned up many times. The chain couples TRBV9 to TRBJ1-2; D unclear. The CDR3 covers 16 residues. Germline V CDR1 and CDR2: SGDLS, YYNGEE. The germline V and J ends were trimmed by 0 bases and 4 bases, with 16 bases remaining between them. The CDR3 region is CASSVVGRLGGYGYTF. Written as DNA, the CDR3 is TGTGCCAGCAGCGTAGTAGGGCGTCTGGGAGGCTATGGCTACACCTTC. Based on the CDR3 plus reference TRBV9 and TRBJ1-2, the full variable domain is DSGVTQTPKHLITATGQRVTLRCSPRSGDLSVYWYQQSLDQGLQFLIQYYNGEERAKGNILERFSAQQFPDLHSELNLSSLELGDSALYFCASSVVGRLGGYGYTFGSGTRLTVV.

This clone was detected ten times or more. The chain's CDR3 is CSVGARGNTIYF. The CDR3 coding sequence is TGCAGCGTTGGAGCCCGCGGAAACACCATATATTTT. This chain links TRBV29-1 with TRBJ1-3; D unclear. Trimming cost V 4 bases and J 4 bases, with 8 bases left between them. This CDR3 comprises 12 residues. The germline V gene encodes CDR1 SQVTM and CDR2 ANQGSEA.

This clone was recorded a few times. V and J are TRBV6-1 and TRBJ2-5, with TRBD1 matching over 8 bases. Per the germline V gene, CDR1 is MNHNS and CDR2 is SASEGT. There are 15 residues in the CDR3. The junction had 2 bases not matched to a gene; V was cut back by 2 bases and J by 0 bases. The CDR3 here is CASSEWDRHQETQYF. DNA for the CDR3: TGTGCCAGCAGTGAATGGGACAGGCACCAAGAGACCCAGTACTTC.

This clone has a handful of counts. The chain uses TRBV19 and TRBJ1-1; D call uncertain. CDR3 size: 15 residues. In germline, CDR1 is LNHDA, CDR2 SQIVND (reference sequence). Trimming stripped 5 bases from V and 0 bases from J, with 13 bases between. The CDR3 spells CASSVGIGMNTEAFF. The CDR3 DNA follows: TGTGCCAGTAGTGTGGGTATAGGCATGAACACTGAAGCTTTCTTT. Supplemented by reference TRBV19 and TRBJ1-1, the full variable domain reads DGGITQSPKYLFRKEGQNVTLSCEQNLNHDAMYWYRQDPGQGLRLIYYSQIVNDFQKGDIAEGYSVSREKKESFPLTVTSAQKNPTAFYLCASSVGIGMNTEAFFGQGTRLTVV.

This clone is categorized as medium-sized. For the CDR3, the DNA is TGTGCCAGCTCCCTTACTAGCTGGGAGCAGTACTTC. It encodes CASSLTSWEQYF. V is TRBV28 and J is TRBJ2-7; D is possibly TRBD2 (6 bases). V lost 8 bases, J lost 7 bases, and 15 bases lay in between. The CDR3 has 12 residues. Germline assignment: CDR1 MDHEN and CDR2 SYDVKM.

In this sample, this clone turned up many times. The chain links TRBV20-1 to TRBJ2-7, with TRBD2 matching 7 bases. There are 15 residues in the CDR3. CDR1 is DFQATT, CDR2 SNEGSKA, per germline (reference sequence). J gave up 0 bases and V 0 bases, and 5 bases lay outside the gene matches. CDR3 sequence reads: CSAREREIPSYEQYF. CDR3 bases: TGCAGTGCTAGAGAGCGGGAGATTCCCTCCTACGAGCAGTACTTC.

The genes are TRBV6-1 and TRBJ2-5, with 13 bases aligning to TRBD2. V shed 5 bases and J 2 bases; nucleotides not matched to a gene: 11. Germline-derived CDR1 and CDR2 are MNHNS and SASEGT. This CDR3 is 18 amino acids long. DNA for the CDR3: TGTGCCAGCAGTAACCATGCCGGGACTAGCGGGGAACAAGAGACCCAGTACTTC. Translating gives CASSNHAGTSGEQETQYF.

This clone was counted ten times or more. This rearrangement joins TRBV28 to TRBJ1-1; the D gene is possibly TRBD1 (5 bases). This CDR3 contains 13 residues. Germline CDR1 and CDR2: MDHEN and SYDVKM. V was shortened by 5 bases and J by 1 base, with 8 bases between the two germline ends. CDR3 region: CASSLGGNTEAFF. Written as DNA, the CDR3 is TGTGCCAGCAGTCTGGGGGGGAACACTGAAGCTTTCTTT. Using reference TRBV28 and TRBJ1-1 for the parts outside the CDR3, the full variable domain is DVKVTQSSRYLVKRTGEKVFLECVQDMDHENMFWYRQDPGLGLRLIYFSYDVKMKEKGDIPEGYSVSREKKERFSLILESASTNQTSMYLCASSLGGNTEAFFGQGTRLTVV.

CDR3 protein: CASSLDGNEQFF. CDR3 sequence (DNA): TGTGCCAGCAGTTTGGATGGCAATGAGCAGTTCTTC. The genes are TRBV28 and TRBJ2-1, with no clear D. The germline V gene encodes CDR1 MDHEN and CDR2 SYDVKM. This CDR3 region has 12 residues. V was trimmed by 3 bases and J by 6 bases, leaving 6 bases between them.

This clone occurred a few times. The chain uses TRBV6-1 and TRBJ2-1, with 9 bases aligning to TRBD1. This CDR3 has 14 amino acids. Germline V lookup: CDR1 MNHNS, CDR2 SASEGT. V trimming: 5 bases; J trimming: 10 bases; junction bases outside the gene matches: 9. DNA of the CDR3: TGTGCCAGCAGTTCCGGGACAGGGTGGGGAGAGCAGTTCTTC. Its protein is CASSSGTGWGEQFF.

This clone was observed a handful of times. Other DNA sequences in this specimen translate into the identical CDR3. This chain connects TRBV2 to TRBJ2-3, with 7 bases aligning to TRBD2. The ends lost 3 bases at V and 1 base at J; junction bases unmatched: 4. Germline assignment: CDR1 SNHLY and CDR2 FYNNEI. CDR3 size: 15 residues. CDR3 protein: CASSDGGGGTDTQYF. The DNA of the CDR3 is TGTGCCAGCAGTGACGGTGGGGGGGGCACAGATACGCAGTATTTT.

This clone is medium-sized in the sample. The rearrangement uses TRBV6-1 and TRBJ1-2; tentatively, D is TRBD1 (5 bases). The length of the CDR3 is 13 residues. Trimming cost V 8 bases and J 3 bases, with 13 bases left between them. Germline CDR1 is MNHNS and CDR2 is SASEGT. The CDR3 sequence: CASAPRGDYGYTF. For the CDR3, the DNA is TGTGCCAGCGCACCTCGGGGCGACTATGGCTACACCTTC.

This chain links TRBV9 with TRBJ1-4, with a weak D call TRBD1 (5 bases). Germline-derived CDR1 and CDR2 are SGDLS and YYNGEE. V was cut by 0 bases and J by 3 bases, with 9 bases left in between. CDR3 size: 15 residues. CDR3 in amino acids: CASSVDGGPNEKLFF. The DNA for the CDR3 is TGTGCCAGCAGCGTAGACGGGGGACCTAATGAAAAACTGTTTTTT.

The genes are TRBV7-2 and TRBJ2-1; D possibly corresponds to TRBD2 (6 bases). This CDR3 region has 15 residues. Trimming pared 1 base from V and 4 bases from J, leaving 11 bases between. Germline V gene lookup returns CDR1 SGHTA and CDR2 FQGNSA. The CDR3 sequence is CASSLEGTVYNEQFF. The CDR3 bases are TGTGCCAGCAGCTTAGAAGGGACTGTGTACAATGAGCAGTTCTTC.

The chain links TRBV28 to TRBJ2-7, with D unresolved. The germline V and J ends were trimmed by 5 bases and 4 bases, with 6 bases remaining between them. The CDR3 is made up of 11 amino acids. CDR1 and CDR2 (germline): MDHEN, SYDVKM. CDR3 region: CASSLKYEQYF. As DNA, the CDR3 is TGTGCCAGCAGTCTAAAATACGAGCAGTACTTC.

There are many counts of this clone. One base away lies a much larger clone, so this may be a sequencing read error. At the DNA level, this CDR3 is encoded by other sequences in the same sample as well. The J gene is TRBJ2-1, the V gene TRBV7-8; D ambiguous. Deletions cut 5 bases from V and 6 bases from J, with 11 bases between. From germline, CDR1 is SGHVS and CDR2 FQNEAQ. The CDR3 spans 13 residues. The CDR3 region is CASSLGTVNEQFF. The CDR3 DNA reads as TGTGCCAGCAGCCTAGGTACAGTCAATGAGCAGTTCTTC.

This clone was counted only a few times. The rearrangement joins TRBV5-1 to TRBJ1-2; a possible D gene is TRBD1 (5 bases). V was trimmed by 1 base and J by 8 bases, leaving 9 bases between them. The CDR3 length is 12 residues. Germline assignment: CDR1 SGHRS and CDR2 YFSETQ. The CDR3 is CASSLKTDGYTF. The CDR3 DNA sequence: TGCGCCAGCAGCTTGAAGACAGACGGCTACACCTTC. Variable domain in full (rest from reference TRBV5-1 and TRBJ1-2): KAGVTQTPRYLIKTRGQQVTLSCSPISGHRSVSWYQQTPGQGLQFLFEYFSETQRNKGNFPGRFSGRQFSNSRSEMNVSTLELGDSALYLCASSLKTDGYTFGSGTRLTVV.

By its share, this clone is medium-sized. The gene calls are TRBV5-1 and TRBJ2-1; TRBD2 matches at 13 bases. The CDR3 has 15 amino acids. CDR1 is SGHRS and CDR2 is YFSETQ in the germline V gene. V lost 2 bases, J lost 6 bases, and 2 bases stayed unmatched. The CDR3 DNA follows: TGCGCCAGCAGCTTTACTAGCGGGAGGGCCAATGAGCAGTTCTTC. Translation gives CASSFTSGRANEQFF.

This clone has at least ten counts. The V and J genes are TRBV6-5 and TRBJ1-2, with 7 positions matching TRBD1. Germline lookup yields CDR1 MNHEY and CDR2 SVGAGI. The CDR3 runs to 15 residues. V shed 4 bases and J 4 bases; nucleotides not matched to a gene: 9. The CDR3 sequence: CASSFQTGTIYGYTF. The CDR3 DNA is TGTGCCAGCAGTTTCCAGACAGGGACAATCTATGGCTACACCTTC.

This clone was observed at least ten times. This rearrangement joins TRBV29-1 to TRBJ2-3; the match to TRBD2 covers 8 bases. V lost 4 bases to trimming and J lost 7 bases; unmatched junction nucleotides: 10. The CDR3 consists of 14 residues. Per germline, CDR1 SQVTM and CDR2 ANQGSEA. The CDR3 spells CSVGISGIQNTQYF. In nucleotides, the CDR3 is TGCAGCGTTGGGATTAGCGGGATCCAAAATACGCAGTATTTT.

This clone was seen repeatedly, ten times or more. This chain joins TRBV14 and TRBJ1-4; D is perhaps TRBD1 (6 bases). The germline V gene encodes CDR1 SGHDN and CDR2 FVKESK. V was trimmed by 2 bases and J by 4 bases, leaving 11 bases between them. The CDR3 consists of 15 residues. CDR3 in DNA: TGTGCCAGCAGCCAATCCGGGACAAGTAATGAAAAACTGTTTTTT. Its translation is CASSQSGTSNEKLFF.

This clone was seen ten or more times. CDR3 amino acids: CASSLAWGGSNTEAFF. CDR3 nucleotides: TGTGCCAGCAGTTTAGCGTGGGGGGGCTCGAACACTGAAGCTTTCTTT. This chain uses TRBV27 with TRBJ1-1; D possibly corresponds to TRBD1 (6 bases). Germline V gene data show CDR1 as MNHEY and CDR2 as SMNVEV (reference sequence). The CDR3 is made up of 16 amino acids. V was clipped by 2 bases and J by 1 base, with 14 bases between them.

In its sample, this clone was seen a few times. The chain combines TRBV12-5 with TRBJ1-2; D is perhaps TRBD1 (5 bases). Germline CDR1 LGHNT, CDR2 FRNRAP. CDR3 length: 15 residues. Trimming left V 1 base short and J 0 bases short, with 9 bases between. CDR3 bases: TGTGCTAGTGGTTTGGATACAGGTTCTAACTATGGCTACACCTTC. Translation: CASGLDTGSNYGYTF. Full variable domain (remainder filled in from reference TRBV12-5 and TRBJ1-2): DARVTQTPRHKVTEMGQEVTMRCQPILGHNTVFWYRQTMMQGLELLAYFRNRAPLDDSGMPKDRFSAEMPDATLATLKIQPSEPRDSAVYFCASGLDTGSNYGYTFGSGTRLTVV.

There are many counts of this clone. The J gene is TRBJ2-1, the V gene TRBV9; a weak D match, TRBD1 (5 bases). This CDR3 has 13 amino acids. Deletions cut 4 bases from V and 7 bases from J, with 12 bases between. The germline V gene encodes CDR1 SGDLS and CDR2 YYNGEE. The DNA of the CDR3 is TGTGCCAGCAGCCCCAGGGAATCGAATGAGCAGTTCTTC. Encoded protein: CASSPRESNEQFF.